The TCR beta chain described here comes from a study of blood T cell repertoires in COVID-19. Study-level information: Donors in the United States, Italy and Spain gave samples during acute or convalescent COVID-19. Sources were T cells, B-cell-depleted T cells, or PBMCs; the material itself was cDNA or gDNA.

The CDR3 covers 15 residues. The V gene end was trimmed by 3 bases and the J gene end by 4 bases; junction bases not matched to a gene: 4. Germline values: CDR1 MNHEY, CDR2 SMNVEV (reference sequence). In its sample, this clone was seen a few times. Original analysis: For nucleated cells, counts were estimated from reference gene primer amplification. This table comes from immunoSEQ multiplex PCR, and its TCRdb copy is limited to in-frame clones, with some not included. V and J calls and clone size are those listed in that table; D and trimming were worked out from the DNA. This sample has fewer than 150,000 clones, with roughly 88% found just once.

The clonotype was recovered from a woman in her 70s who had recovered from COVID-19. The gene calls are TRBV27 and TRBJ1-5; 9 nucleotides align to TRBD1. Sequencing used peripheral blood. CDR3 sequence: CASSFQTGGNQPQHF. CDR3 nucleotides: TGTGCCAGCAGTTTTCAGACAGGGGGAAATCAGCCCCAGCATTTT.